This TCR beta chain was sequenced for a study of breast tumors, draining lymph nodes, adjacent tissues. The CDR3 spans 17 residues. Germline-derived CDR1 and CDR2 are SGHRS and YFSETQ. Trimming stripped 0 bases from V and 0 bases from J, with 10 bases between. Notes on the study in general: Findings are consistent with lymph node origin and intratumoral expansion of most tumor T cells. Luminal-like breast cancer showed significantly higher tumor–nontumor repertoire similarity than basal-like. Tumor TCR diversity was below lymph nodes but above nontumor tissue.

This clonotype was detected many times. What it recognizes is unknown. Breast cancer patients provided tissue from their axillary draining lymph nodes. TCRdb redid the calling of the multiplex PCR reads with MiXCR, one entry per CDR3 protein. The repertoire includes about 89,000 distinct CDR3 sequences, roughly 30% of them detected once, and about 8% sits in the top ten. This sequence was found in a female donor with breast cancer. Some clones in this sample may be carry-over from other donors' samples. V is TRBV5-1 and J is TRBJ2-6; D may correspond to TRBD1 or TRBD2 (5 bases each). The sequenced sample was axillary lymph node tissue. The CDR3 sequence: CASSLGGTVSGANVLTF. The CDR3 nucleotides are TGCGCCAGCAGCTTGGGAGGGACGGTCTCTGGGGCCAACGTCCTGACTTTC.